A single T cell receptor beta chain is shown here with its context. The antigen is unknown. The CDR3 has 14 residues. Germline lookup yields CDR1 MGHRA and CDR2 YSYEKL. The data belong to a study of T cells in severe cutaneous drug reactions. The study, taken as a whole, reports: Tolerant-control and healthy-donor PBMC lacked or rarely had the public CDR3 found in blisters. In carbamazepine-induced Stevens-Johnson syndrome or toxic epidermal necrolysis, TRBV12-4 averaged about 32% in blister cells and approximately 4.9% in PBMC.

The patients sequenced had a carbamazepine-induced Stevens-Johnson syndrome or toxic epidermal necrolysis reaction. Bulk and single-cell libraries used iRepertoire multiplex PCR with TCR subtype-specific primers. Input for bulk TCR libraries: roughly 90-550 ng RNA per sample. TCRdb re-analyzed the multiplex PCR reads; it lists each CDR3 protein once, without DNA. This table lists about 3,800 distinct CDR3 sequences. Sequencing was performed on PBMCs. The sequence derives from a human donor with Stevens-Johnson syndrome, a severe cutaneous drug reaction. This sequence joins TRBV4-1 and TRBJ1-5; as DNA is missing, the TRBD1 call by TCRdb cannot be tested. CDR3 sequence reads: CASSQGAVGQPQHF.